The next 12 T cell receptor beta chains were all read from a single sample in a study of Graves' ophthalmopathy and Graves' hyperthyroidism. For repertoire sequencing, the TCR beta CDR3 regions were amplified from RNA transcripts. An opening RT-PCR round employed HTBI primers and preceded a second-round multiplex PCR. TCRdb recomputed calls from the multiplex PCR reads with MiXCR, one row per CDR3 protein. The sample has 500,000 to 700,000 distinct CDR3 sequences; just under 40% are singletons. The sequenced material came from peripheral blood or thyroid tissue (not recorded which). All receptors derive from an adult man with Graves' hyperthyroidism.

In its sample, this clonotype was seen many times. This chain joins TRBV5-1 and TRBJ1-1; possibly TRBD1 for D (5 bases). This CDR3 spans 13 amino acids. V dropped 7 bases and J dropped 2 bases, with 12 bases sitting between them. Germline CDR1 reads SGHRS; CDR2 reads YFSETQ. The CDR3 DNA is TGCGCCAGCGGAGAACAGGTTAACACTGAAGCTTTCTTT. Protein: CASGEQVNTEAFF. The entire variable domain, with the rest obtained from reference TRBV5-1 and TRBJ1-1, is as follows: KAGVTQTPRYLIKTRGQQVTLSCSPISGHRSVSWYQQTPGQGLQFLFEYFSETQRNKGNFPGRFSGRQFSNSRSEMNVSTLELGDSALYLCASGEQVNTEAFFGQGTRLTVV.

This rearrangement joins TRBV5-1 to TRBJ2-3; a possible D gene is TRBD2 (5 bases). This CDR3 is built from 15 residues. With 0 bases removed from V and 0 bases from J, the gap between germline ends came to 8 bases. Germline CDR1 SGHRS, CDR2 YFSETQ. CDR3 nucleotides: TGCGCCAGCAGCTTGGGTAGCGCTAGCACAGATACGCAGTATTTT. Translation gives CASSLGSASTDTQYF. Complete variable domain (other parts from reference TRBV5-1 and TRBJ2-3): KAGVTQTPRYLIKTRGQQVTLSCSPISGHRSVSWYQQTPGQGLQFLFEYFSETQRNKGNFPGRFSGRQFSNSRSEMNVSTLELGDSALYLCASSLGSASTDTQYFGPGTRLTVL.

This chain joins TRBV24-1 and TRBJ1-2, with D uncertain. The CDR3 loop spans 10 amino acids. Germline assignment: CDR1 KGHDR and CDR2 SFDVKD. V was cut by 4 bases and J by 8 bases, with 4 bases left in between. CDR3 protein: CATSDSGYTF. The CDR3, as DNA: TGTGCCACCAGTGACTCGGGCTACACCTTC.

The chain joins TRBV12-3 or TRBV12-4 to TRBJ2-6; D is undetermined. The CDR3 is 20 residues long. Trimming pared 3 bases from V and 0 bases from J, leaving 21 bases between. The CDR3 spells CASSFSPPRFGDSGANVLTF. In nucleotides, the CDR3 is TGTGCCAGCAGTTTCTCCCCCCCACGATTCGGCGACTCTGGGGCCAACGTCCTGACTTTC.

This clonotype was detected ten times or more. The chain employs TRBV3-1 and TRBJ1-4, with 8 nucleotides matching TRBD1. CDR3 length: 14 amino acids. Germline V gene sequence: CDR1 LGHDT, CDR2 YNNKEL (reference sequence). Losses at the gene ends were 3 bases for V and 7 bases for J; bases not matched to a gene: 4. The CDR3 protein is CASSHRGQGEKLFF. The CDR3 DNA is TGTGCCAGCAGCCACAGGGGGCAAGGTGAAAAACTGTTTTTT.

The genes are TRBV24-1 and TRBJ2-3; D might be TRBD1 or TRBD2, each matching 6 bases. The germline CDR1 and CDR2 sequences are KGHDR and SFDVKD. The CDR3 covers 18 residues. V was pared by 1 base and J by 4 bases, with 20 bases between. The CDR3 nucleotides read TGTGCCACCAGTGATTTCCCCAGAGGATTGGGGGGCGCAGATACGCAGTATTTT. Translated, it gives CATSDFPRGLGGADTQYF.

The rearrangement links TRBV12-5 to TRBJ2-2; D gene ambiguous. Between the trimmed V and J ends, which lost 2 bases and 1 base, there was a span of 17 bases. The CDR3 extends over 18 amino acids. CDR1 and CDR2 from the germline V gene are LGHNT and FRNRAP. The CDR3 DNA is TGTGCTAGTGGTTTGCCCACCGTGATAACCTGGAACACCGGGGAGCTGTTTTTT. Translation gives CASGLPTVITWNTGELFF.

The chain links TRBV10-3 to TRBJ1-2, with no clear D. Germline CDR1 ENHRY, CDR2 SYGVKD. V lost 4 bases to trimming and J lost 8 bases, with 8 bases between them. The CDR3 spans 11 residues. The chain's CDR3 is CAISVELGYTF. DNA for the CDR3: TGTGCCATCAGTGTGGAGCTAGGCTACACCTTC.

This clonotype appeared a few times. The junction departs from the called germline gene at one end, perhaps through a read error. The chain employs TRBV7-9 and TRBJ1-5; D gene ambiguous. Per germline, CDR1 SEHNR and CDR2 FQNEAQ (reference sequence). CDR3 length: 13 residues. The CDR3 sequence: CASSLEGDQLQHF. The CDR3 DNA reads TGTGCCAGCAGCTTAGAGGGAGATCAGCTCCAGCATTTT.

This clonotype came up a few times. The CDR3 DNA reads TGTGCCACCAGCAGAGATCCCGGACTTAACAATGAGCAGTTCTTC. As protein: CATSRDPGLNNEQFF. The V gene is TRBV15, the J gene TRBJ2-1; tentatively, D is TRBD2 (5 bases). The germline V gene encodes CDR1 LNHNV and CDR2 YYDKDF (reference sequence). V was pared by 0 bases and J by 5 bases, with 11 bases between. The CDR3 has 15 residues.

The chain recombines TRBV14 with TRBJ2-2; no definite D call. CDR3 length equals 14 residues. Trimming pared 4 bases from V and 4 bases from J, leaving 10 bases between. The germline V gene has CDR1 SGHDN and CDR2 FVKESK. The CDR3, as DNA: TGTGCCAGCAGCCCCGTGGGCGGCACCGGGGAGCTGTTTTTT. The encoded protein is CASSPVGGTGELFF.

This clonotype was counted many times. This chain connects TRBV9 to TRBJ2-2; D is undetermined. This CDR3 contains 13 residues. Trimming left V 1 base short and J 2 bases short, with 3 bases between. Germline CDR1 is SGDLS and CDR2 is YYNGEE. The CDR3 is CASSVFNTGELFF. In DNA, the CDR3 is TGTGCCAGCAGCGTATTTAACACCGGGGAGCTGTTTTTT. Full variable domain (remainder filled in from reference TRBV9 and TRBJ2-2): DSGVTQTPKHLITATGQRVTLRCSPRSGDLSVYWYQQSLDQGLQFLIQYYNGEERAKGNILERFSAQQFPDLHSELNLSSLELGDSALYFCASSVFNTGELFFGEGSRLTVL.